The text below deals with one T cell receptor (beta chain). V was pared by 3 bases and J by 9 bases, with 6 bases of the junction left unmatched. The germline CDR1 and CDR2 sequences are LNHDA and SQIVND (reference sequence). The CDR3 spans 14 residues. Authors' processing steps: Estimated nucleated cell counts came from reference gene primer amplification. TCRdb keeps only in-frame clones here, not all; method: immunoSEQ multiplex PCR. Clonal size and the V and J genes are those of that table, whereas D and trimming came from the DNA. Of some 120,000 clones in the sample, 80% were seen once. This record comes from a study of blood T cell repertoires in COVID-19. Across the study: T cells, B-cell-depleted T cells, or PBMCs provided the cDNA or gDNA that served as material.

The V call is TRBV19, the J call TRBJ1-5; 9 bases map to TRBD1. What was sequenced was peripheral blood. The clonotype comes from a man in his 70s with acute or convalescent COVID-19. The CDR3 region has the DNA TGTGCCAGTAGTATGGGACAGGGCATGGGGCCCCAGCATTTT. Encoded protein: CASSMGQGMGPQHF. The full variable domain, in which reference TRBV19 and TRBJ1-5 provide the parts outside the CDR3, is DGGITQSPKYLFRKEGQNVTLSCEQNLNHDAMYWYRQDPGQGLRLIYYSQIVNDFQKGDIAEGYSVSREKKESFPLTVTSAQKNPTAFYLCASSMGQGMGPQHFGDGTRLSIL.